Described below is a single T cell receptor beta chain sequence and its context. What it recognizes is unknown. The sample is drawn from a study of OX40 agonist ivuxolimab in advanced cancers. Notes on the study in general: Partial responders receiving 0.1-3.0 mg/kg showed among the lowest clonal expansion.

Clones were read by immunoSEQ multiplex PCR, and TCRdb kept only the in-frame ones, dropping some. Of 55,000 to 90,000 clones in the sample, about 82% were seen once. The V gene lost 6 bases and the J gene lost 0 bases, with 11 bases spanning the gap. Germline V gene lookup returns CDR1 MNHNS and CDR2 SASEGT. CDR3 size: 14 residues. This chain uses TRBV6-1 with TRBJ2-5; possible D gene TRBD1, 6 bases. The TCR was taken from an adult with an advanced solid tumor such as melanoma, head and neck, liver or kidney cancer. Sequenced here: CD4+ or CD8+ T cells sorted from blood, sampled in a trial of the OX40 agonist ivuxolimab. CDR3: CASRHRAHQETQYF. The DNA for the CDR3 is TGTGCCAGCAGGCACAGGGCGCACCAAGAGACCCAGTACTTC.